This T cell receptor beta chain was obtained from a study of T-cell reconstitution after alpha-beta-depleted transplantation in children (dated by TCRdb to the mid-2010s). Notes on the research overall: The study quantitatively tracked T-cell immune reconstitution after TCRalphabeta/CD19-depleted allogeneic hematopoietic cell transplantation in children using TCR repertoire profiling.

This clonotype was seen a few times. What this receptor recognizes is not known. No much larger clonotype is one base removed from it; base qualities were not supplied. From a lookup of the germline V gene, CDR1 and CDR2 are SGHRS and YFSETQ. V is clipped by 1 base and J by 3 bases, and the sequence between their germline boundaries is 13 bases long. The CDR3 starts with the cysteine, ends with the phenylalanine, and has 15 residues. Here the CDR3 DNA is all that survives: 45 bases in frame from base 1. Library generation was performed with PCR. Sequenced using an Illumina HiSeq 2500. TCR libraries were prepared with molecular barcoding, using unique molecular identifiers to normalize TCRbeta repertoire quantification. TCRdb trimmed the raw reads at Q25, called clones with MiXCR and kept productive beta chains. All rows with the same CDR3 protein become a single entry with the most common DNA and genes. Recorded for this sample are 350,000 to 450,000 distinct CDR3 sequences; roughly 15% of them occurred a single time. The ten largest account for around 4% of the sample.

In this chain, TRBV5-1 is recombined with TRBJ1-2; too little of a D gene remains to name it. The specimen was PBMCs, collected from the stem cell graft. The TCR sequence derives from a human donor who donated a stem cell graft to a child with Fanconi anemia. The DNA is as follows: TGCGCCAGCAGCTTGACCCCGGAGGTTCACTATGGCTACACCTTC. Translation gives CASSLTPEVHYGYTF.